This TCR beta chain was found in a study of beta chain features in type 1 diabetes. The CDR3 runs to 15 residues. Germline V gene lookup returns CDR1 LNHDA and CDR2 SQIVND (reference sequence). V trimming: 6 bases; J trimming: 3 bases; junction bases outside the gene matches: 10. Turning to this clone: Antigen unknown.

Expressed TCRB transcripts were sequenced because the entire RNA isolate underwent reverse transcription. Generated by immunoSEQ multiplex PCR, the TCRdb table keeps only in-frame clones and is missing some. The data show tens of thousands of clones, around 53% seen once. Points from the study as a whole: In all four CD4+ subsets, TCRB CDR3 length was significantly, moderately reduced in type 1 diabetes.

Material: Tregs from blood. The chain joins TRBV19 to TRBJ2-7; 8 nucleotides line up with TRBD1. This TCR came from a woman aged 40 to 49 with type 1 diabetes. DNA for the CDR3: TGTGCCAGTAGCCAAACGGGACAGGCCTTCTACGAGCAGTACTTC. Its translation: CASSQTGQAFYEQYF.